The entry below describes one TCR beta chain. These data belong to a study of blood T cell repertoires in COVID-19. Study-level information: Material from acute and convalescent COVID-19 was sourced from the United States, Italy and Spain. PBMCs, B-cell-depleted T cells, or T cells were the source of the cDNA or gDNA that made up the material.

The CDR3 length is 14 residues. V lost 10 bases and J 7 bases, leaving 17 bases between the germline ends. Germline loops: CDR1 MDHEN, CDR2 SYDVKM. Clones were read by immunoSEQ multiplex PCR, and TCRdb kept only the in-frame ones, dropping some. Here the sample spans 150,000 to 200,000 clones, about four fifths being singletons. This rearrangement joins TRBV28 to TRBJ1-6; D is perhaps TRBD1 (5 bases). This sequence originates from a man aged 55 to 70 with active or convalescent COVID-19. Sequenced: peripheral blood. The CDR3 sequence is CATRPRGGNSPLHF. In DNA form, the CDR3 reads TGTGCCACGAGACCGAGGGGAGGAAATTCACCCCTCCACTTT.